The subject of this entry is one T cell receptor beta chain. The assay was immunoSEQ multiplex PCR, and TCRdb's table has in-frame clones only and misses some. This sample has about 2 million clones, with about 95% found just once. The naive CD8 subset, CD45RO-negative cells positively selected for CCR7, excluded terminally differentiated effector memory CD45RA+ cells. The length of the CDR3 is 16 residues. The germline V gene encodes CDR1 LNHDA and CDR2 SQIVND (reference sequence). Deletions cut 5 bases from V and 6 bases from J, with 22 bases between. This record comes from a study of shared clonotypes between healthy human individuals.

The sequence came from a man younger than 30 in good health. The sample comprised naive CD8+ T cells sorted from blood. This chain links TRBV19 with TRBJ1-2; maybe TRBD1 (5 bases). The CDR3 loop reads CASSPPRVGEKNGYTF. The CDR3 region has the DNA TGTGCCAGTAGTCCGCCCAGGGTGGGGGAAAAAAATGGCTACACCTTC.